A selection of T cell receptor beta chains follows, all from one sample in a study of Ad26.COV2.S vaccination and SARS-CoV-2 variants. TCRdb's copy holds only in-frame clones and misses some; the assay was immunoSEQ multiplex PCR. The data show about 400,000 clones, about 88% seen once. Sequenced material: peripheral blood, taken in a trial of Ad26.COV2.S vaccine versus placebo. The receptors come from a person aged 18 to 59 who received the Ad26.COV2.S COVID-19 vaccine or a placebo. The CDR3 runs from the conserved cysteine through the conserved F or W. The D gene is left open where the match is weak. Not every row has a clone size; where given, it reads once, few, many or a size class.

D gene	V gene	clone size	J gene	CDR3 DNA	CDR3 protein
TRBD1	TRBV3-1/TRBV3-2	NA	TRBJ1-2	TGTGCCAGCAGCCAAGGAGGGAGGGGGCTCAACTATGGCTACACCTTC	CASSQGGRGLNYGYTF
NA	TRBV7-3	NA	TRBJ1-3	TGTGCCAGCAGCCCCCCATTAGAGGGTTCCTCTGGAAACACCATATATTTT	CASSPPLEGSSGNTIYF
NA	TRBV7-9	NA	TRBJ1-2	TGTGCCAGCAGCTTAGCGGAGGGGGGCGATGGCTACACCTTC	CASSLAEGGDGYTF
NA	TRBV7-9	once	TRBJ1-1	TGTGCCAGCAGCATCGGGACACCTGACACTGAAGCTTTCTTT	CASSIGTPDTEAFF
TRBD1	TRBV4-1	NA	TRBJ2-7	TGCGCCAGCAGCAGACAGGGCGGCTACGAGCAGTACTTC	CASSRQGGYEQYF
NA	TRBV2	NA	TRBJ1-2	TGTGCCAGACGTCAGAATGGCTACACCTTC	CARRQNGYTF
TRBD1	TRBV28	NA	TRBJ1-2	TGTGCCAGCAGCACCGCGGACAGGGTTATCTATGGCTACACCTTC	CASSTADRVIYGYTF
TRBD1	TRBV4-3	NA	TRBJ2-3	TGCGCCAGCAGCCAAGATCACGGACAGGCCAACACAGATACGCAGTATTTT	CASSQDHGQANTDTQYF
TRBD2	TRBV28	NA	TRBJ2-1	TGTGCCAGAATGGCGGGACTAGCGGACAATGAGCAGTTCTTC	CARMAGLADNEQFF
NA	TRBV5-1	once	TRBJ2-3	TGCGCCAGCAGCTTCGCTACGGAAACGAGACTGCAGTATTTT	CASSFATETRLQYF
NA	TRBV5-6	NA	TRBJ1-1	TGTGCCAGCAGCTTGGAGCACCCGGGAACTAACACTGAAGCTTTCTTT	CASSLEHPGTNTEAFF
NA	TRBV20-1	NA	TRBJ2-7	TGCAGTGCTAGAGAGAACTACGAGCAGTACTTC	CSARENYEQYF
NA	TRBV9	NA	TRBJ2-1	TGTGCCAGCAGTGGAGACGGAGCCTACAATGAGCAGTTCTTC	CASSGDGAYNEQFF
NA	TRBV7-8	NA	TRBJ2-7	TGTGCCAGCAGCTTAGTTAGGCAGGAGCAGTACTTC	CASSLVRQEQYF
NA	TRBV3-1/TRBV3-2	NA	TRBJ1-2	TGTGCCAGCAGCCAAGATCCGGGGCTTGTCTATGGCTACACCTTC	CASSQDPGLVYGYTF